The 12 T cell receptor beta chains listed next were all sequenced from one sample in a study of CD8+ T cells in alopecia areata. It was cDNA, reverse transcribed from extracted RNA, that served as the sequencing template. Only in-frame clones appear in the TCRdb table, and some are missing; sequencing was by immunoSEQ multiplex PCR. In the table there are 110,000 to 150,000 clones, around 62% of which are singletons. Sequences were obtained from CD8+ T cells sorted from blood. Receptors originate from a human donor in good health.

The chain uses TRBV19 and TRBJ2-7, with 8 bases identical to TRBD2. The CDR3 runs to 16 residues. Germline assignment: CDR1 LNHDA and CDR2 SQIVND (reference sequence). Trimming removed 4 bases from V and 0 bases from J; junction bases left unmatched: 8. This CDR3 is CASSRGFSGSSYEQYF. The CDR3 region has the DNA TGTGCCAGTAGTAGGGGATTCAGCGGGAGCTCCTACGAGCAGTACTTC.

This clone has a handful of counts. The gene calls are TRBV2 and TRBJ2-4; perhaps D is TRBD1 or TRBD2 (5 bases each). V lost 7 bases and J lost 9, with 19 bases in between. The CDR3 is made up of 14 amino acids. Germline values: CDR1 SNHLY, CDR2 FYNNEI. The CDR3: CASTAGTARSIQYF. The CDR3 coding sequence is TGTGCCAGCACTGCCGGGACCGCACGAAGCATTCAGTACTTC.

This clone was picked up one time. The sample contains more than one DNA sequence encoding this CDR3. V gene TRBV30 combines with J gene TRBJ2-7, with 9 bases matching TRBD1. CDR3 length: 13 amino acids. Germline V CDR1 and CDR2: GTSNPN, SVGIG (reference sequence). Trimming removed 2 bases from V and 5 bases from J; junction bases left unmatched: 4. The CDR3 bases are TGTGCCTGGAGTCCGGACAGGGGCCACGAGCAGTACTTC. It codes for CAWSPDRGHEQYF.

The chain joins TRBV5-6 to TRBJ2-7; D call uncertain. This CDR3 comprises 12 residues. V was trimmed by 1 base and J by 6 bases, leaving 8 bases between them. From germline, CDR1 is SGHDT and CDR2 YYEEEE. The CDR3 sequence: CASSLRSGEQYF. The CDR3 DNA reads TGTGCCAGCAGCTTGAGATCGGGCGAGCAGTACTTC.

The chain recombines TRBV7-9 with TRBJ1-5; no clear D gene. This CDR3 region has 15 residues. Looked up from germline, CDR1 is SEHNR and CDR2 is FQNEAQ (reference sequence). The ends were cut back, 0 bases at V and 3 bases at J, with 9 bases in the middle. The chain's CDR3 is CASSLAREINQPQHF. The CDR3 DNA reads TGTGCCAGCAGCTTAGCCCGGGAAATCAATCAGCCCCAGCATTTT. Full variable domain (rest looked up from reference TRBV7-9 and TRBJ1-5): DTGVSQNPRHKITKRGQNVTFRCDPISEHNRLYWYRQTLGQGPEFLTYFQNEAQLEKSRLLSDRFSAERPKGSFSTLEIQRTEQGDSAMYLCASSLAREINQPQHFGDGTRLSIL.

The chain carries TRBV5-6 and TRBJ1-5; D is unresolved. The CDR3 runs to 12 residues. Trimming cost V 2 bases and J 4 bases, with 4 bases left between them. The germline CDR1 and CDR2 sequences are SGHDT and YYEEEE. The CDR3 DNA is TGTGCCAGCAGCTTCTTGAATCAGCCCCAGCATTTT. Its translation: CASSFLNQPQHF.

The chain combines TRBV27 with TRBJ2-2; D may be TRBD1 or TRBD2 (5 bases each). The germline CDR1 and CDR2 sequences are MNHEY and SMNVEV (reference sequence). The length of the CDR3 is 18 residues. V dropped 5 bases and J dropped 6 bases, with 25 bases sitting between them. CDR3 DNA: TGTGCCAGCAGTCAGGGTCAGTCGGCAGAGGGCCTGGCCGGGGAGCTGTTTTTT. Its translation is CASSQGQSAEGLAGELFF.

V is TRBV6-1 and J is TRBJ2-7; D remains ambiguous. The CDR3 has 18 amino acids. The V gene lost 1 base and the J gene lost 5 bases, with 24 bases spanning the gap. CDR1 MNHNS and CDR2 SASEGT come from the germline V gene. The CDR3 DNA sequence: TGTGCCAGCAGTGAAGGCGAGTCCGGGCACTATCGGGCTGACGAGCAGTACTTC. This encodes CASSEGESGHYRADEQYF.

A few counts support this clone. CDR3: CASSQDASASEAQYF. In DNA form, the CDR3 reads TGTGCCAGCAGCCAAGACGCTAGCGCCAGTGAGGCCCAGTACTTC. The chain uses TRBV14 and TRBJ2-5, with D tentatively TRBD2 (6 bases). This CDR3 has 15 residues. With 0 bases removed from V and 9 bases from J, the gap between germline ends came to 17 bases. Germline lookup yields CDR1 SGHDN and CDR2 FVKESK.

V usage is TRBV29-1 and J usage is TRBJ2-7, with D unclear. Germline V gives CDR1 SQVTM, CDR2 ANQGSEA. V dropped 7 bases and J dropped 3 bases, with 16 bases sitting between them. This CDR3 is 13 amino acids long. In DNA, the CDR3 is TGCAGCGCGAAAACGACCTCCCACTACGAGCAGTACTTC. It yields the protein CSAKTTSHYEQYF.

This clone turned up a few times. The chain combines TRBV29-1 with TRBJ2-7, with 8 bases aligning to TRBD1. Per the germline V gene, CDR1 is SQVTM and CDR2 is ANQGSEA. V was clipped by 4 bases and J by 2 bases; unmatched bases: 16. CDR3 length: 17 residues. The CDR3, as DNA: TGCAGCGTTGTTAGGTCGGGACAGGATACAACGACCTACGAGCAGTACTTC. Protein: CSVVRSGQDTTTYEQYF.

This clone was counted only a few times. This chain uses TRBV6-5 with TRBJ1-1, with unresolved D. The CDR3 has 14 residues. CDR1 MNHEY and CDR2 SVGAGI come from the germline V gene. Trimming removed 0 bases from V and 8 bases from J, with 13 bases in between. This CDR3 is CASSYSTPVVEAFF. CDR3 sequence (DNA): TGTGCCAGCAGTTACTCGACGCCCGTAGTCGAAGCTTTCTTT.